What follows describes a single T cell receptor beta chain. Its antigen is unidentified. CDR1 and CDR2 from the germline V gene are LGHNT and FRNRAP. The CDR3 runs 13 residues. V lost 0 bases, J lost 8 bases, and 8 bases lay in between. These data come from a study of cytomegalovirus exposure and HLA in healthy donors. On the study more broadly: Unique TCRs from HLA-typed donors, around 93 million of them, were held in an early data release.

The PCR used 60 Vbeta and 13 Jbeta primers. The repertoire was sequenced with immunoSEQ multiplex PCR; TCRdb's copy has only in-frame clones and lacks some. The sample has over 150,000 clones, over 65% seen once. The study, taken as a whole, reports: What a later analysis reportedly showed was that an Asian-associated ancestry cluster had fewer N-insertions than the approximately 720-donor mean. Indistinguishable V segments such as TRBV6-2 and TRBV6-3 were excluded.

The V call is TRBV12-5, the J call TRBJ1-3; D uncertain. The receptor's source is a woman aged 40 to 49 in good health and CMV-seronegative. Sequenced material: PBMCs. The CDR3 bases are TGTGCTAGTGGTTTGGTATGGAGGGACACCATATATTTT. Translation: CASGLVWRDTIYF.